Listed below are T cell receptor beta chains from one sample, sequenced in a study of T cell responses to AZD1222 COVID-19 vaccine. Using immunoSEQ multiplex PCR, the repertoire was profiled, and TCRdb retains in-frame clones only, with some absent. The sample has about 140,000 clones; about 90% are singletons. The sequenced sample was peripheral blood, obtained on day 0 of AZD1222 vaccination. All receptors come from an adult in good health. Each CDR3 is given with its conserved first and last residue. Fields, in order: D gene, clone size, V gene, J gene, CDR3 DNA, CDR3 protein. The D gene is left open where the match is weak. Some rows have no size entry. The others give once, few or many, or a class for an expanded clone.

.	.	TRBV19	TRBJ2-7	TGTGCCAGTAGTATAGCGGCCGGGGGCTCCTACGAGCAGTACTTC	CASSIAAGGSYEQYF
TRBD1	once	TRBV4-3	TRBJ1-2	TGCGCCAGCAGCCAAGGAGGGACAGGGCCCCGATACTATGGCTACACCTTC	CASSQGGTGPRYYGYTF
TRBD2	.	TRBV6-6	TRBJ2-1	TGTGCCAGCAGTCAAATACACGCTTACGGGGGGGCGATTAAAGAGCAGTTCTTC	CASSQIHAYGGAIKEQFF
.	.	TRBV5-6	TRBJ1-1	TGTGCCAGCAGGACAGGAGAGGCAAGAGGTGAAGCTTTCTTT	CASRTGEARGEAFF
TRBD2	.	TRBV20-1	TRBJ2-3	TGCAGTGCTAGTGAGCGGGGGAGGGGCACAGATACGCAGTATTTT	CSASERGRGTDTQYF
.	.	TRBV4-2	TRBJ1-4	TGTGCCAGCAGCCAAGAATCGGGAGCAACTAATGAAAAACTGTTTTTT	CASSQESGATNEKLFF
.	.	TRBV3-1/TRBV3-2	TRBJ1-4	TGTGCCAGCGGGGAGGTAGGCGAAAAACTGTTTTTT	CASGEVGEKLFF
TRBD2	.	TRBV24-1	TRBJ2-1	TGTGCCACCAGTGATGGGCTAGCGGGCTCCTACAATGAGCAGTTCTTC	CATSDGLAGSYNEQFF
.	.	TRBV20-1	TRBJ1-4	TGCAGTGGGGGGGATGAAGAAAAACTGTTTTTT	CSGGDEEKLFF
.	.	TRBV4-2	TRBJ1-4	TGTGCCAGCAGCCAAGGGGGCGGGGAGGTGGCTGAAAAACTGTTTTTT	CASSQGGGEVAEKLFF
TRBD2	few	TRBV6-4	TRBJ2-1	TGTGCCAGCAGGGGTCTAGCGGGCCTTTACAATGAGCAGTTCTTC	CASRGLAGLYNEQFF
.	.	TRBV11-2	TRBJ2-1	TGTGCCAGCAGCCCCAAAGGAGTCCCCTCCTACAATGAGCAGTTCTTC	CASSPKGVPSYNEQFF
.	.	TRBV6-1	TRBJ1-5	TGTGCCAGCAGTGAAGCCCGTGGGCAGCCCCAGCATTTT	CASSEARGQPQHF
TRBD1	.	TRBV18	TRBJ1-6	TGTGCCAGCTCCCAACGGACAGGGGGCGATAATTCACCCCTCCACTTT	CASSQRTGGDNSPLHF
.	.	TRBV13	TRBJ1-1	TGTGCCAGCAGCCCTCTCAATACACGGAACACTGAAGCTTTCTTT	CASSPLNTRNTEAFF
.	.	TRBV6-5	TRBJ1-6	TGTGCCAGCATGAGGGCTCTCAATTCACCCCTCCACTTT	CASMRALNSPLHF
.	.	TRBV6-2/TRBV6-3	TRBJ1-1	TGTGCCAGCAGCGCCTTGAACACTGAAGCTTTCTTT	CASSALNTEAFF
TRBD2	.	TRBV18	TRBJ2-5	TGTGCCAGCTCACCACCGGTCGGGAGGAAGGCCCAGTACTTC	CASSPPVGRKAQYF
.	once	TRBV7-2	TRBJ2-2	TGTGCCAGCAGCTTAGGAGGGTCGAACACCGGGGAGCTGTTTTTT	CASSLGGSNTGELFF
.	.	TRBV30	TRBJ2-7	TGTGCCTGGACTGGGGTTAAGGGTTCCTACGAGCAGTACTTC	CAWTGVKGSYEQYF
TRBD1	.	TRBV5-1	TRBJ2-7	TGCGCCAGCAGCTTAACCGGGACAGGGGCCTACGAGCAGTACTTC	CASSLTGTGAYEQYF
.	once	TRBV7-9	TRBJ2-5	TGTGCCAGCAGCTTTCGATCCCCCGGCGAACGGGAGACCCAGTACTTC	CASSFRSPGERETQYF
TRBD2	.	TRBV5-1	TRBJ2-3	TGCGCCAGCAGCCCGGGACTAGGTGGGGGAGATACGCAGTATTTT	CASSPGLGGGDTQYF
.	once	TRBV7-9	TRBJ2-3	TGTGCCAGCAGACAGGGATGGAGCACAGATACGCAGTATTTT	CASRQGWSTDTQYF
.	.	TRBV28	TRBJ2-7	TGTGCCAGCAGTCCTACCTCGGACCCGCCGTGGTTC	CASSPTSDPPWF
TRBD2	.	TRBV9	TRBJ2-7	TGTGCCAGCAGCATCGGACTAGCGTCCTACGAGCAGTACTTC	CASSIGLASYEQYF
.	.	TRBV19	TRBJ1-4	TGTGCCAGTAGAAAGGACCTCCCCGAAAAACTGTTTTTT	CASRKDLPEKLFF
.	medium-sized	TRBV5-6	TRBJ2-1	TGTGCCAGCAGCTGGGGGACTGTCAATGAGCAGTTCTTC	CASSWGTVNEQFF